The rows below give T cell receptor beta chains drawn from one sample of a study of graft-versus-host responses after intestinal transplantation. Measured with immunoSEQ multiplex PCR; TCRdb has only the in-frame clones, and not every one. The table has tens of thousands of clones, about 94% seen once. Their antigen targets remain unknown. Material: unstimulated CD4+ T cells sorted from spleen or lymph node cells, obtained before transplant. All receptors come from a human donor who was the organ donor for an intestinal transplant. The CDR3 runs from the conserved cysteine through the conserved F or W. The order of the fields is V gene, J gene, CDR3 length, clone size, D gene, CDR3 protein, CDR3 DNA. D genes are given only for firm matches. Clone size is given for some rows only: seen once, a few or many times, or a class if the clone is expanded.

TRBV12-5	TRBJ1-1	13	-	TRBD1	CASGETGGTEAFF	TGTGCTAGTGGTGAGACAGGGGGCACTGAAGCTTTCTTT
TRBV9	TRBJ2-3	15	-	TRBD2	CASSALAGVTDTQYF	TGTGCCAGCAGCGCGCTAGCGGGGGTCACAGATACGCAGTATTTT
TRBV29-1	TRBJ1-1	12	once	TRBD1	CSVDRQGAEAFF	TGCAGCGTAGATAGACAGGGCGCTGAAGCTTTCTTT
TRBV5-1	TRBJ2-2	15	-	TRBD2	CASRLLAKNTGELFF	TGCGCCAGCAGGTTACTAGCGAAAAACACCGGGGAGCTGTTTTTT
TRBV7-3	TRBJ1-1	13	-	-	CASSLRGNTEAFF	TGTGCCAGCAGCTTACGCGGAAACACTGAAGCTTTCTTT
TRBV19	TRBJ2-1	14	few	-	CASNSMGRWNEQFF	TGTGCCAGTAACTCTATGGGACGGTGGAATGAGCAGTTCTTC
TRBV19	TRBJ2-5	15	-	TRBD2	CASSTSGPGEETQYF	TGTGCCAGTAGTACTAGCGGTCCGGGCGAGGAGACCCAGTACTTC
TRBV5-1	TRBJ1-1	16	-	-	CASSLFVGLMNTEAFF	TGCGCCAGCAGCTTGTTTGTAGGGTTGATGAACACTGAAGCTTTCTTT
TRBV7-2	TRBJ2-3	15	-	TRBD2	CASSLGLAGVDTQYF	TGTGCCAGCAGTTTAGGACTAGCGGGGGTGGATACGCAGTATTTT
TRBV6-5	TRBJ1-2	14	-	-	CASRRAGEYYGYTF	TGTGCCAGCCGGCGGGCAGGGGAGTACTATGGCTACACCTTC
TRBV7-2	TRBJ2-7	15	-	-	CASSLVRTPSYEQYF	TGTGCCAGCAGCTTAGTCAGGACTCCCTCCTACGAGCAGTACTTC
TRBV7-2	TRBJ2-5	15	-	TRBD2	CASSLVGGAIETQYF	TGTGCCAGCAGCTTAGTCGGGGGGGCGATCGAGACCCAGTACTTC
TRBV19	TRBJ2-2	12	-	-	CASAGQTGELFF	TGTGCCAGTGCCGGTCAAACCGGGGAGCTGTTTTTT
TRBV2	TRBJ2-7	16	-	TRBD1	CASSHARAGGAYEQYF	TGTGCCAGCAGTCATGCTAGGGCAGGGGGCGCCTACGAGCAGTACTTC
TRBV29-1	TRBJ2-5	13	-	TRBD2	CSVEGTSIGTQYF	TGCAGCGTTGAGGGGACTAGTATCGGGACCCAGTACTTC
TRBV20-1	TRBJ1-2	11	few	-	CSAPPGLSRHF	TGCAGTGCTCCCCCGGGACTCTCCCGACACTTC
TRBV4-3	TRBJ1-4	16	-	-	CASSQATGLINEKLFF	TGCGCCAGCAGCCAAGCTACAGGGCTGATTAATGAAAAACTGTTTTTT
TRBV4-1	TRBJ2-3	17	-	TRBD2	CASSQGTSGRATDTQYF	TGCGCCAGCAGCCAAGGGACTAGCGGGCGGGCCACAGATACGCAGTATTTT
TRBV6-5	TRBJ1-2	13	-	TRBD1	CASSWTGESGYTF	TGTGCCAGCAGTTGGACAGGGGAGTCTGGCTACACCTTC
TRBV5-4	TRBJ2-7	13	-	-	CASSSATVHEQYF	TGTGCCAGCAGCTCGGCAACGGTCCACGAGCAGTACTTC
TRBV4-3	TRBJ1-2	15	-	-	CASSPQMTTNYGYTF	TGCGCCAGCAGCCCCCAGATGACAACTAACTATGGCTACACCTTC
TRBV7-2	TRBJ2-5	14	-	-	CASSSPGEIETQYF	TGTGCCAGCAGCTCTCCGGGGGAAATTGAGACCCAGTACTTC
TRBV2	TRBJ2-1	15	-	-	CASSEETRSYNEQFF	TGTGCCAGCAGTGAGGAGACACGCTCCTACAATGAGCAGTTCTTC
TRBV2	TRBJ2-1	16	-	TRBD2	CASSYGLAGALNEQFF	TGTGCCAGCAGTTACGGACTAGCGGGGGCTCTGAATGAGCAGTTCTTC
TRBV9	TRBJ1-1	13	-	-	CASSSRPGAEAFF	TGTGCCAGCAGCTCCCGACCGGGGGCTGAAGCTTTCTTT